This TCR beta chain was obtained from a study of T-cell reconstitution after alpha-beta-depleted transplantation in children. A TCRbeta library incorporating unique molecular identifiers was prepared. From the PCR reads, TCRdb called clonotypes with MiXCR, one entry per CDR3 protein. The sample records 490,000 or so distinct CDR3 sequences, under 15% being singletons. The CDR3 extends over 11 amino acids. V lost 3 bases to trimming and J lost 5 bases, with 5 bases between them. Germline values: CDR1 LNHDA, CDR2 SQIVND (reference sequence). This clonotype was sampled from a human donor who donated a stem cell graft to a child with combined immunodeficiency. The rearrangement uses TRBV19 and TRBJ2-7; D unresolved. The material sequenced was PBMCs from the stem cell graft donor, taken from the stem cell graft. CDR3 residues: CASSIVHEQYF. The CDR3 DNA sequence: TGTGCCAGTAGTATTGTACACGAGCAGTACTTC.